This T cell receptor beta chain was identified during a study of human T cells and chemical hapten exposure. The wider study: The use of 2% DPC on roughly 2 cm by roughly 2 cm of upper inner arm skin constituted sensitization. Notes on the study in general: In comparison with controls, expanded TCRs gave rise to a significantly larger number of large CDR3 similarity clusters.

Looked up from germline, CDR1 is SGHAT and CDR2 is FQNNGV. V gave up 3 bases and J gave up 0 bases, with 15 bases separating them. The CDR3 extends over 17 amino acids. This clonotype was seen a few times. The antigen remains unidentified. In the library, unique molecular identifiers were attached to individual cDNA molecules. Via MiXCR, TCRdb re-called the RACE reads, giving one row per CDR3 protein. Of under 75,000 distinct CDR3 sequences in the sample, around 10% were seen once. The time point denotes: patch test 3, about 24 weeks after DPC sensitization. Treatment denoted: therapeutic diphenylcyclopropenone sensitization with weekly scalp DPC.

The source of this sequence is a woman aged 50 to 65 with alopecia areata. Some clones in this sample may be carry-over from other donors' samples. The specimen was whole blood, collected in connection with sensitization to the hapten diphenylcyclopropenone (DPC). The chain recombines TRBV11-2 with TRBJ2-1; perhaps TRBD2 as D (6 bases). The CDR3 coding sequence is TGTGCCAGCAGCTTGGGGGGAGGCCCCAGCTCCTACAATGAGCAGTTCTTC. As protein: CASSLGGGPSSYNEQFF.